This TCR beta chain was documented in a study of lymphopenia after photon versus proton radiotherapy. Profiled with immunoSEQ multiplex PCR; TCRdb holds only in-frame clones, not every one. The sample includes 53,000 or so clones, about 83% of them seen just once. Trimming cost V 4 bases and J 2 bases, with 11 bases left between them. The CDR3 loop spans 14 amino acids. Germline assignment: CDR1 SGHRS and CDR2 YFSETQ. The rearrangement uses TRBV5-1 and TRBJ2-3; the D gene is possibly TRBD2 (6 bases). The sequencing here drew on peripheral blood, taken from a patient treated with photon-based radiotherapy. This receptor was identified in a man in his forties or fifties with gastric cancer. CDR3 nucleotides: TGCGCCAGCAGCCGCGGGATTAACACAGATACGCAGTATTTT. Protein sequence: CASSRGINTDTQYF.